Listed below are T cell receptor beta chains from one sample, sequenced in a study of shared clonotypes between healthy human individuals. Libraries were prepared by immunoSEQ multiplex PCR; TCRdb keeps only in-frame clonotypes and omits some of them. The sample lists some 470,000 clones; 75% to 85% were seen once. Sequencing was performed on PBMCs. The receptors shown here come from a woman aged 40 to 49 in good health. Some clones in this sample may be carry-over from other donors' samples. Both conserved end residues are part of each CDR3. A D gene is named only where the DNA matches it firmly. Only part of the rows carry a size: once, few, many, or a class if the clone is expanded.

>TRBV7-9|many|TRBJ1-1|NA
CASSLGGLNTEAFF
TGTGCCAGCAGCTTAGGCGGCCTAAACACTGAAGCTTTCTTT
>TRBV4-2|NA|TRBJ2-2|TRBD1
CASSQDHWTGGNTGELFF
TGTGCCAGCAGCCAAGATCATTGGACAGGGGGCAACACCGGGGAGCTGTTTTTT
>TRBV7-9|NA|TRBJ1-1|NA
CASSLAVGRATEAFF
TGTGCCAGCAGCTTAGCCGTCGGCAGGGCTACTGAAGCTTTCTTT
>TRBV19|NA|TRBJ2-7|NA
CASSKQMEAGTYEQYF
TGTGCCAGTAGTAAGCAGATGGAGGCGGGAACCTACGAGCAGTACTTC
>TRBV6-4|NA|TRBJ1-5|NA
CASSDSMGESYSNQPQHF
TGTGCCAGCAGTGACTCGATGGGGGAGAGCTATAGCAATCAGCCCCAGCATTTT
>TRBV7-2|few|TRBJ2-7|NA
CASSLEGTVDYEQYF
TGTGCCAGCAGCTTGGAGGGGACAGTCGACTACGAGCAGTACTTC
>TRBV27|medium-sized|TRBJ1-1|TRBD1
CASSSPYRGQNTEAFF
TGTGCCAGCAGTTCCCCCTACAGGGGGCAGAACACTGAAGCTTTCTTT
>TRBV7-9|NA|TRBJ2-1|NA
CASSLTASWNEQFF
TGTGCCAGCAGCTTAACCGCCTCGTGGAATGAGCAGTTCTTC
>TRBV9|NA|TRBJ2-2|NA
CASSGRGTGELFF
TGTGCCAGCAGCGGGAGAGGCACCGGGGAGCTGTTTTTT
>TRBV7-2|many|TRBJ2-5|NA
CASSPEIWGRASLGTQYF
TGTGCCAGCAGCCCGGAAATCTGGGGACGCGCCAGTCTGGGGACCCAGTACTTC
>TRBV7-7|NA|TRBJ2-5|NA
CASSLGGPVGQETQYF
TGTGCTAGCAGCTTAGGAGGGCCAGTAGGACAAGAGACCCAGTACTTC
>TRBV10-2|NA|TRBJ2-1|NA
CASSEVSEQFF
TGCGCCAGCAGTGAAGTCAGTGAGCAGTTCTTC
>TRBV27|NA|TRBJ2-1|NA
CASSLSGVIPYNEQFF
TGTGCCAGCAGCCTCTCGGGAGTCATACCCTACAATGAGCAGTTCTTC
>TRBV30|NA|TRBJ2-7|TRBD1
CAWSIAGTGVSQQYF
TGTGCCTGGAGTATCGCCGGGACAGGGGTTTCGCAGCAGTACTTC
>TRBV11-2|NA|TRBJ2-7|NA
CASSPAISYEQYF
TGTGCCAGCAGCCCAGCGATTTCCTACGAGCAGTACTTC
>TRBV5-4|few|TRBJ1-1|NA
CASSGTGSTEAFF
TGTGCCAGCAGCGGAACAGGGAGCACTGAAGCTTTCTTT
>TRBV2|once|TRBJ2-7|TRBD2
CASSGPGTSGRYEQYF
TGTGCCAGCAGCGGGCCGGGGACTAGCGGGAGGTACGAGCAGTACTTC
>TRBV7-3|few|TRBJ2-3|TRBD2
CASSFSGGRGDTQYF
TGTGCCAGCAGCTTTTCGGGAGGGCGTGGGGATACGCAGTATTTT
>TRBV30|NA|TRBJ1-2|TRBD1
CAWSPGGPGYTF
TGTGCCTGGAGTCCAGGGGGCCCTGGCTACACCTTC
>TRBV30|few|TRBJ1-1|NA
CAWRRNLNTEAFF
TGTGCCTGGAGGAGAAATTTGAACACTGAAGCTTTCTTT
>TRBV5-4|NA|TRBJ2-7|TRBD2
CASSPERERGEQYF
TGTGCCAGCAGCCCTGAGCGGGAAAGGGGCGAGCAGTACTTC
>TRBV27|NA|TRBJ2-7|NA
CASSFVGEQYF
TGTGCCAGCAGTTTTGTGGGCGAGCAGTACTTC
>TRBV5-4|NA|TRBJ2-5|TRBD2
CASSLAGTSGSETQYF
TGTGCCAGCAGCTTGGCCGGGACTAGCGGGAGTGAGACCCAGTACTTC
>TRBV5-5|NA|TRBJ2-7|NA
CASSLQSGVPEQYF
TGTGCCAGCAGCTTGCAGTCGGGAGTTCCCGAGCAGTACTTC
>TRBV18|NA|TRBJ2-7|TRBD2
CASSPPAGVGYEQYF
TGTGCCAGCTCACCACCAGCGGGAGTAGGCTACGAGCAGTACTTC
>TRBV7-9|NA|TRBJ2-6|NA
CASSLVATGANVLTF
TGTGCCAGCAGCTTAGTGGCAACCGGGGCCAACGTCCTGACTTTC
>TRBV27|NA|TRBJ1-1|TRBD1
CASSDTPGQGAFEAFF
TGTGCCAGCAGCGATACCCCGGGACAGGGGGCGTTTGAAGCTTTCTTT
>TRBV5-1|NA|TRBJ2-5|NA
CASSFTAYQETQYF
TGCGCCAGCAGCTTTACAGCTTACCAAGAGACCCAGTACTTC
>TRBV5-1|NA|TRBJ1-3|NA
CASSPSGGTTGNTIYF
TGCGCCAGCAGTCCATCTGGGGGCACAACTGGAAACACCATATATTTT